This T cell receptor beta chain originates from a study of blood T cell repertoires in COVID-19. The study recruited people aged about 18 to 90 years across around 23 US areas. Participant-reported clinical history was the basis for cohort assignment. The CDR3 is 16 residues long. The germline V and J ends were trimmed by 1 base and 6 bases, with 17 bases remaining between them. Looked up from germline, CDR1 is SGHNT and CDR2 is YYREEE (reference sequence). The repertoire was sequenced with immunoSEQ multiplex PCR; TCRdb's copy has only in-frame clones and lacks some. The profile covers 60,000 to 80,000 clones, with about 82% appearing a single time and approximately 4% taken by the ten largest.

The chain uses TRBV5-4 and TRBJ2-1; D may be TRBD1 (5 bases). This clonotype was sampled from a middle-aged woman with acute COVID-19. The specimen was PBMCs or T cells enriched from blood (not recorded which). CDR3 sequence reads: CASSLNQGGAGNEQFF. For the CDR3, the DNA is TGTGCCAGCAGCTTGAATCAGGGTGGGGCTGGCAATGAGCAGTTCTTC.